This T cell receptor beta chain derives from a study of blood T cell repertoires in COVID-19. Study overall: There were acute and convalescent COVID-19 samples, and they came from the United States, Italy and Spain. Sources were T cells, B-cell-depleted T cells, or PBMCs; the material itself was cDNA or gDNA.

V shed 1 base and J shed 10 bases, with 6 bases lying between them. Germline CDR1 and CDR2: SGHNT and YYREEE (reference sequence). This CDR3 has 11 amino acids. Original handling: Amplification from reference gene primers served as the basis for estimated nucleated cell counts. Generated by immunoSEQ multiplex PCR, the TCRdb table keeps only in-frame clones and is missing some. V and J calls and clone size are those listed in that table; D and trimming were worked out from the DNA. Of 200,000 to 250,000 clones listed, 86% are singletons. The rearrangement joins TRBV5-4 to TRBJ2-1; D uncertain. This receptor was identified in a man aged 80 or over with acute or convalescent COVID-19. The sample was peripheral blood. CDR3 sequence: CASSLMREQFF. Here the CDR3 DNA reads TGTGCCAGCAGCTTGATGAGGGAGCAGTTCTTC.